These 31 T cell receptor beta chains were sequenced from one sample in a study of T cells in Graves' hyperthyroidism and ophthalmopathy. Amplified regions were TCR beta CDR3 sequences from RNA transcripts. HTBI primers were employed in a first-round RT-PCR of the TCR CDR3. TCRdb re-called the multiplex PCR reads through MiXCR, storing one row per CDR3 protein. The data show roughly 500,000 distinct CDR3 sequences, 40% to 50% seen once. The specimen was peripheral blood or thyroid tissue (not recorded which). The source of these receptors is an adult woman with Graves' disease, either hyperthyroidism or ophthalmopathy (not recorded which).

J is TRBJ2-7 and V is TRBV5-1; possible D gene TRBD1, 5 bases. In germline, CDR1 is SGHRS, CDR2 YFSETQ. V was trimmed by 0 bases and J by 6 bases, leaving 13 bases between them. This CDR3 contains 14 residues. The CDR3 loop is CASSLEGVLSEQYF. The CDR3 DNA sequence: TGCGCCAGCAGCTTGGAAGGGGTCTTGAGCGAGCAGTACTTC.

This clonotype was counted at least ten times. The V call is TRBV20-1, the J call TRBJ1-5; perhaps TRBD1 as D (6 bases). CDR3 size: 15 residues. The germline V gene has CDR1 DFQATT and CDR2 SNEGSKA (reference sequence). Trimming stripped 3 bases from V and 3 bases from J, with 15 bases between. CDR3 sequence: CSASLAGETNQPQHF. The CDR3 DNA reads TGCAGTGCTAGCTTGGCAGGGGAGACCAATCAGCCCCAGCATTTT.

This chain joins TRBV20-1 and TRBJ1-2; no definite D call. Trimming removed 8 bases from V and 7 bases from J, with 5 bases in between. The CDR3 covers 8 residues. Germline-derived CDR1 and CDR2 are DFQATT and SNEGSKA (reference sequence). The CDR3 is CSPAGYTF. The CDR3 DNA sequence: TGCAGTCCTGCTGGCTACACCTTC.

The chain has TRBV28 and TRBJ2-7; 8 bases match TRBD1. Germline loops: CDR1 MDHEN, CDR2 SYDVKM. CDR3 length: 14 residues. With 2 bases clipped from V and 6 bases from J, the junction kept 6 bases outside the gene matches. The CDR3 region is CASSLGQGLGEQYF. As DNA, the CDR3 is TGTGCCAGCAGTTTAGGACAGGGACTCGGCGAGCAGTACTTC.

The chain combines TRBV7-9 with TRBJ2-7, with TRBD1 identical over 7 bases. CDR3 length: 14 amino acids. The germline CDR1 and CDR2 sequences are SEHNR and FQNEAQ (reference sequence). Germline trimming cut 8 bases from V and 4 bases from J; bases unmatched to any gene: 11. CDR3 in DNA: TGTGCCAGCGCCAAATCGACAGGGTCTTACGAGCAGTACTTC. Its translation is CASAKSTGSYEQYF.

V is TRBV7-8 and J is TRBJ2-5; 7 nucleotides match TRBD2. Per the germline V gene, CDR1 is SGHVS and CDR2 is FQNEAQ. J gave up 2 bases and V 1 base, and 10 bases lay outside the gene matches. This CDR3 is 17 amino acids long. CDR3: CASSLVGGYGYQETQYF. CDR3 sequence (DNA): TGTGCCAGCAGCTTAGTCGGGGGGTACGGCTATCAAGAGACCCAGTACTTC.

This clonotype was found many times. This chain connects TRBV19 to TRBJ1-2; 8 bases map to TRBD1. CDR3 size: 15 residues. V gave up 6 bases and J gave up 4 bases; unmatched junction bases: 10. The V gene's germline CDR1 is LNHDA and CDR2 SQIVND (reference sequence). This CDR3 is CASRMGTGRLYGYTF. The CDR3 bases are TGTGCCAGTAGGATGGGGACAGGAAGACTCTATGGCTACACCTTC.

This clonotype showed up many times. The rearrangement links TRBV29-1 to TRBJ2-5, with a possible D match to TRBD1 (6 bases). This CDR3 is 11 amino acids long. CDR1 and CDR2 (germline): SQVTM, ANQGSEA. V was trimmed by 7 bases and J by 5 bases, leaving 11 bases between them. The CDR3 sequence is CSAHGGETQYF. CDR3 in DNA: TGCAGCGCCCATGGGGGCGAGACCCAGTACTTC.

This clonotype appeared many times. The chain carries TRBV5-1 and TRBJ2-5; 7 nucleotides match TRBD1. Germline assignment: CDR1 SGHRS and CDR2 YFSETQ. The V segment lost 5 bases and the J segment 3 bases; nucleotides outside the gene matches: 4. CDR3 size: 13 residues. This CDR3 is CASRLQGEETQYF. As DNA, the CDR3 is TGCGCCAGCAGATTGCAGGGGGAAGAGACCCAGTACTTC.

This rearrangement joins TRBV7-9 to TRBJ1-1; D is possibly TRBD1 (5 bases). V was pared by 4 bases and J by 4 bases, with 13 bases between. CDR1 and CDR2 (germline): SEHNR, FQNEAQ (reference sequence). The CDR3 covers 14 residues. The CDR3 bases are TGTGCCAGCAGCTCTATGCAGGGTTCCACTGAAGCTTTCTTT. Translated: CASSSMQGSTEAFF.

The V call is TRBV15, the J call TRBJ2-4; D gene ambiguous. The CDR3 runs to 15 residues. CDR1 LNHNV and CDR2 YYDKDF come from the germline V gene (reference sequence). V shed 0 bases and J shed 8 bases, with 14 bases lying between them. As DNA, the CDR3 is TGTGCCACCAGCAGAGATGGCGGCAATCGGGACATTCAGTACTTC. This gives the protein CATSRDGGNRDIQYF.

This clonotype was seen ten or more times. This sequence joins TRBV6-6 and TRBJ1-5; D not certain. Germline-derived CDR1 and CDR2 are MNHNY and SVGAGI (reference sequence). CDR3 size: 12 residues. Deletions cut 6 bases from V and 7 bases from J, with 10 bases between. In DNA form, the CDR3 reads TGTGCCAGCAGCCTCTCCGAGCAGCCCCAGCATTTT. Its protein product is CASSLSEQPQHF.

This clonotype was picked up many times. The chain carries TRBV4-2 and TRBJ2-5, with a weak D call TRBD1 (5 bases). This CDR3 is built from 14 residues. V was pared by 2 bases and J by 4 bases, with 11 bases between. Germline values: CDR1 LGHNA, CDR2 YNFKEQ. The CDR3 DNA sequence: TGTGCCAGCAGCCAATCCCCAGGGTTAGAGACCCAGTACTTC. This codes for CASSQSPGLETQYF.

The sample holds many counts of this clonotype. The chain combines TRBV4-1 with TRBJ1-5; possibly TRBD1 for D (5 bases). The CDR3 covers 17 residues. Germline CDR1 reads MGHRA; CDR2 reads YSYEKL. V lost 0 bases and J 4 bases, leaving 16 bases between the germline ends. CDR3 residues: CASSQEEKGFGNQPQHF. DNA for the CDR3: TGCGCCAGCAGCCAAGAAGAAAAGGGGTTTGGGAATCAGCCCCAGCATTTT.

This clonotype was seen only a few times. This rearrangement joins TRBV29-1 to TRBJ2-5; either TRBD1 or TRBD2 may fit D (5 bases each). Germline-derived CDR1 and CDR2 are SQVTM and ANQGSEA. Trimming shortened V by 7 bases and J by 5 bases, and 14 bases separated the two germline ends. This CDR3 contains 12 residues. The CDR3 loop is CSAVEGFETQYF. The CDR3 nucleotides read TGCAGCGCCGTCGAGGGGTTTGAGACCCAGTACTTC.

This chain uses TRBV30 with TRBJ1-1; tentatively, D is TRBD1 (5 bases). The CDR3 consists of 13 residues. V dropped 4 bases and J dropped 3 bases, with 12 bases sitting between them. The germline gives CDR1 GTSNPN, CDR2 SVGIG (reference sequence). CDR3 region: CAWKARGDTEAFF. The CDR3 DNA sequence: TGTGCCTGGAAGGCGCGGGGGGACACTGAAGCTTTCTTT.

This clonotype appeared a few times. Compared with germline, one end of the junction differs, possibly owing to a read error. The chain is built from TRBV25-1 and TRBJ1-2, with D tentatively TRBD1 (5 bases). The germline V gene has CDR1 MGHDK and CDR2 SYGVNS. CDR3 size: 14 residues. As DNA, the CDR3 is TGTACCAGCAGTGTAATGCGGGGGAACTATGGCTACACCTTC. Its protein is CTSSVMRGNYGYTF.

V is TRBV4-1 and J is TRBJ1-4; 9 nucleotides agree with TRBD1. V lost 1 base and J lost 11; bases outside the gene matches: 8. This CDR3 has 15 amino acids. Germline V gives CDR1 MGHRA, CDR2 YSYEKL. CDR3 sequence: CASSQGGTGGGKLFF. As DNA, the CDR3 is TGCGCCAGCAGCCAAGGAGGAACAGGGGGCGGGAAACTGTTTTTT.

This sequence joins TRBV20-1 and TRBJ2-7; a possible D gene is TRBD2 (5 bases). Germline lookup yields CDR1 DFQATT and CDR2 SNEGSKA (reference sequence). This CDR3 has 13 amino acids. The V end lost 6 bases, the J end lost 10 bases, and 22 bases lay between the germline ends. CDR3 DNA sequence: TGCAGTGCCGCTAGCTCCTCGGGTTACACCCAGTACTTC. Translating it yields CSAASSSGYTQYF.

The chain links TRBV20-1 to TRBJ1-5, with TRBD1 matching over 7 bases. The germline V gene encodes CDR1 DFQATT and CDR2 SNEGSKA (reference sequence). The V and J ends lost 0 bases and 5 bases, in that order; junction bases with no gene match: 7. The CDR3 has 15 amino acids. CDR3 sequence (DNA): TGCAGTGCTAGAGAGGACAGGCAGAATTATCAGCCCCAGCATTTT. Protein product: CSAREDRQNYQPQHF.

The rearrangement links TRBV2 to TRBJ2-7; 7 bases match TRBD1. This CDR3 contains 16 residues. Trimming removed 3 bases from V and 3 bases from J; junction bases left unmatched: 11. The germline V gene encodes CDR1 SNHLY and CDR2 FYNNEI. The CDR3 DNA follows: TGTGCCAGCAGTGACCTAGACAGGGAACTTTTCTACGAGCAGTACTTC. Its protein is CASSDLDRELFYEQYF.

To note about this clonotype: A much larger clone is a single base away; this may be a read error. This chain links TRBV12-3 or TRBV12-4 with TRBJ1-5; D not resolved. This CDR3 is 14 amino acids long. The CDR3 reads CASSLRSSNRPQHF. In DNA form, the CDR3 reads TGTGCCAGCAGTTTAAGGAGTAGCAATCGGCCCCAGCATTTT.

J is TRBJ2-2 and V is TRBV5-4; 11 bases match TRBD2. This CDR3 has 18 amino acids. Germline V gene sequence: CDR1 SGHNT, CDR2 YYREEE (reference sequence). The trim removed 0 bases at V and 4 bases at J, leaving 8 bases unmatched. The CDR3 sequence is CASSLEVAGGHGTGELFF. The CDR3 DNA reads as TGTGCCAGCAGCTTGGAGGTAGCGGGGGGGCACGGCACCGGGGAGCTGTTTTTT.

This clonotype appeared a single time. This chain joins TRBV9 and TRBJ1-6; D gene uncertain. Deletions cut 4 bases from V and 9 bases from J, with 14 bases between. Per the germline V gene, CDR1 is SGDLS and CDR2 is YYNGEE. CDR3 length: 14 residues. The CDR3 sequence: CASSPEDPGSPLHF. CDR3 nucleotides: TGTGCCAGCAGCCCCGAGGACCCGGGTTCACCCCTCCACTTT.

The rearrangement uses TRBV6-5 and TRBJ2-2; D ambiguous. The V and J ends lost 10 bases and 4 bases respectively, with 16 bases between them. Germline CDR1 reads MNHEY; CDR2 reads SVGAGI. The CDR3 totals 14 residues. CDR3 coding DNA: TGTGCCACCGTCCCCGACCCTGGCACCGGGGAGCTGTTTTTT. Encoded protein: CATVPDPGTGELFF.

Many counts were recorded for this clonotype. The CDR3 protein is CASSLISYQETQYF. The DNA of the CDR3 is TGTGCCAGCAGTCTCATTTCATACCAAGAGACCCAGTACTTC. The rearrangement uses TRBV2 and TRBJ2-5; no clear D gene. The CDR3 loop spans 14 amino acids. V was shortened by 5 bases and J by 0 bases, with 10 bases between the two germline ends. The germline CDR1 and CDR2 sequences are SNHLY and FYNNEI.

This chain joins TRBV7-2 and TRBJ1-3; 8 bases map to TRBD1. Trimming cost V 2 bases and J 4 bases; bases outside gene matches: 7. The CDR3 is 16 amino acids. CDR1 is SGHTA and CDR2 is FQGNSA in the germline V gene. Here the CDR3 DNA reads TGTGCCAGCAGCTTATGGCAGGGGGCGTCCGGAAACACCATATATTTT. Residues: CASSLWQGASGNTIYF.

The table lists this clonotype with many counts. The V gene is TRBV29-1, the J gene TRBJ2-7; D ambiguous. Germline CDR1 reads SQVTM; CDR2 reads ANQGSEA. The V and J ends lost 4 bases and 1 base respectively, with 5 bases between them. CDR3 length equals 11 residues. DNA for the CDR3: TGCAGCGTTGTTTGGTCCTACGAGCAGTACTTC. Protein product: CSVVWSYEQYF.

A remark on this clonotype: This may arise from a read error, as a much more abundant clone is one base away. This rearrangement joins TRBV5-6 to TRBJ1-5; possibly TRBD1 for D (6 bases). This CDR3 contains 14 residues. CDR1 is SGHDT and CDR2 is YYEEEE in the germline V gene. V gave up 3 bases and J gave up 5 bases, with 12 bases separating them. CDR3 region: CASSSQGSHQPQHF. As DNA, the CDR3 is TGTGCCAGCAGCTCACAGGGTAGTCATCAGCCCCAGCATTTT. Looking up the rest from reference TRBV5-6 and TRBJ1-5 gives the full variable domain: DAGVTQSPTHLIKTRGQQVTLRCSPKSGHDTVSWYQQALGQGPQFIFQYYEEEERQRGNFPDRFSGHQFPNYSSELNVNALLLGDSALYLCASSSQGSHQPQHFGDGTRLSIL.

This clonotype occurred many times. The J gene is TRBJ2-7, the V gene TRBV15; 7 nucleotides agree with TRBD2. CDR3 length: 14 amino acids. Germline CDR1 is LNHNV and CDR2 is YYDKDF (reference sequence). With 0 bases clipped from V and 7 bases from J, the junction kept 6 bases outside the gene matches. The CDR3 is CATSRDTLAVEQYF. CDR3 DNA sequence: TGTGCCACCAGCAGAGATACGCTAGCGGTTGAGCAGTACTTC.

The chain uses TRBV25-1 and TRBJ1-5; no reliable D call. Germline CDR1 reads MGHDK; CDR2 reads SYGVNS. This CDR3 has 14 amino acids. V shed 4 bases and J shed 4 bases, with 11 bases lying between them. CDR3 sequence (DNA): TGTGCCAGCAGTGCTAGGATGGGAAATCAGCCCCAGCATTTT. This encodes CASSARMGNQPQHF.